The 29 T cell receptor beta chains presented below share a single source sample, sequenced in a study of blood T cell repertoires in COVID-19. The method was immunoSEQ multiplex PCR; TCRdb's version includes in-frame clones alone and lacks a portion of them. The sample contains about 170,000 clones, approximately 81% of which appear only once. Source material: peripheral blood. The source of these receptors is a human donor with acute or convalescent COVID-19. The donor label of this sample is uncertain.

This chain uses TRBV28 with TRBJ1-4; no definite D call. Trimming took off 4 bases at V and 7 bases at J, with 16 bases between the two ends. The CDR3 is 15 amino acids. The germline gives CDR1 MDHEN, CDR2 SYDVKM. The CDR3 region is CASSSFSGLGEKLFF. CDR3 bases: TGTGCCAGCAGTTCCTTTTCTGGCCTAGGTGAAAAACTGTTTTTT.

The chain has TRBV5-6 and TRBJ1-6, with D uncertain. CDR1 is SGHDT and CDR2 is YYEEEE in the germline V gene. There are 14 residues in the CDR3. V lost 2 bases and J 12 bases, leaving 15 bases between the germline ends. The CDR3 sequence is CASSLRGLYGPLHF. CDR3 DNA sequence: TGTGCCAGCAGCTTACGCGGCCTATATGGACCCCTCCACTTT.

The chain combines TRBV7-6 with TRBJ1-1; D unresolved. The germline V gene encodes CDR1 SGHVS and CDR2 FNYEAQ. V lost 1 base and J 2 bases, leaving 11 bases between the germline ends. The CDR3 is 15 residues long. CDR3 amino acids: CASSLGTAVNTEAFF. In DNA, the CDR3 is TGTGCCAGCAGCTTAGGAACCGCGGTAAACACTGAAGCTTTCTTT.

The rearrangement joins TRBV12-5 to TRBJ2-2; 12 bases map to TRBD2. The CDR3 sequence is 15 residues long. Germline values: CDR1 LGHNT, CDR2 FRNRAP. The trim removed 5 bases at V and 5 bases at J, leaving 3 bases unmatched. CDR3 DNA: TGTGCTAGTGGTCGGACTAGCGGGGAAACCGGGGAGCTGTTTTTT. Amino acid sequence: CASGRTSGETGELFF. Together with reference TRBV12-5 and TRBJ2-2, the CDR3 gives the full variable domain: DARVTQTPRHKVTEMGQEVTMRCQPILGHNTVFWYRQTMMQGLELLAYFRNRAPLDDSGMPKDRFSAEMPDATLATLKIQPSEPRDSAVYFCASGRTSGETGELFFGEGSRLTVL.

This clone came up a few times. The genes are TRBV29-1 and TRBJ1-4, with 9 bases aligning to TRBD1. The CDR3 totals 14 residues. Germline CDR1 SQVTM, CDR2 ANQGSEA. The V segment lost 0 bases and the J segment 8 bases; nucleotides outside the gene matches: 4. The CDR3 DNA reads TGCAGCGTTGAAGATGGGACAGGGAGGGAAAAACTGTTTTTT. Residues: CSVEDGTGREKLFF. The full variable domain, its missing parts supplied by reference TRBV29-1 and TRBJ1-4, is SAVISQKPSRDICQRGTSLTIQCQVDSQVTMMFWYRQQPGQSLTLIATANQGSEATYESGFVIDKFPISRPNLTFSTLTVSNMSPEDSSIYLCSVEDGTGREKLFFGSGTQLSVL.

The chain employs TRBV10-3 and TRBJ2-5; TRBD2 matches 8 bases. The CDR3 length is 14 residues. J was trimmed by 2 bases and V by 7 bases; bases with no gene match: 6. Germline CDR1 reads ENHRY; CDR2 reads SYGVKD. The CDR3 DNA sequence: TGTGCCATCAATGTCGGGACTAGACAAGAGACCCAGTACTTC. Its translation is CAINVGTRQETQYF.

The genes are TRBV21-1 and TRBJ2-7; the DNA was not used to check the table's D call, TRBD2. TRBV21-1 is termed a pseudogene. CDR3 length: 10 residues. The DNA for the CDR3 is TGTGCCCGGTCCACCTACGAGCAGTACTTC. Translated, it gives CARSTYEQYF.

The table lists this clone with a count of one. V and J are TRBV19 and TRBJ1-1, with 10 bases that match TRBD1. Trimming at V came to 6 bases and at J to 1 base, leaving 2 bases not matched to a gene. This CDR3 region has 14 residues. Germline V gene sequence: CDR1 LNHDA, CDR2 SQIVND (reference sequence). The CDR3 bases are TGTGCCAGTAGCCGACAGGGGGCGAACACTGAAGCTTTCTTT. Amino acid sequence: CASSRQGANTEAFF.

The CDR3 nucleotides read TGTGCCAGCAGCTTTTTCGGACAGGGCCTCACTGAAGCTTTCTTT. It is translated as CASSFFGQGLTEAFF. V usage is TRBV7-2 and J usage is TRBJ1-1; 8 bases align to TRBD1. V lost 3 bases and J lost 4; bases outside the gene matches: 7. This CDR3 spans 15 amino acids. In germline, CDR1 is SGHTA, CDR2 FQGNSA.

The chain has TRBV5-6 and TRBJ1-2; D is perhaps TRBD1 (5 bases). Trimming removed 0 bases at V and 4 bases at J, with 13 bases between. The CDR3 is made up of 15 amino acids. Germline-derived CDR1 and CDR2 are SGHDT and YYEEEE. This CDR3 is CASSLVVGGTYGYTF. As DNA, the CDR3 is TGTGCCAGCAGCTTGGTTGTGGGGGGGACCTATGGCTACACCTTC.

The chain is built from TRBV19 and TRBJ2-3; D is perhaps TRBD2 (5 bases). This CDR3 has 13 amino acids. Trimming took off 4 bases at V and 6 bases at J, with 11 bases between the two ends. Germline V gene lookup returns CDR1 LNHDA and CDR2 SQIVND (reference sequence). In DNA form, the CDR3 reads TGTGCCAGTAGTACGGGGTTTGTGGATACGCAGTATTTT. Amino acid sequence: CASSTGFVDTQYF.

The chain carries TRBV5-1 and TRBJ1-6; D perhaps matches TRBD1 (5 bases). Germline V gene lookup returns CDR1 SGHRS and CDR2 YFSETQ. This CDR3 has 16 residues. The ends were cut back, 3 bases at V and 9 bases at J, with 19 bases in the middle. The CDR3, as DNA: TGCGCCAGCAGCTACTTAGGGGCAGGGTCAGGTTCACCCCTCCACTTT. Translating gives CASSYLGAGSGSPLHF.

The gene calls are TRBV9 and TRBJ2-1, with TRBD2 identical over 8 bases. The CDR3 is made up of 16 amino acids. The trim removed 0 bases at V and 2 bases at J, leaving 4 bases unmatched. CDR1 is SGDLS and CDR2 is YYNGEE in the germline V gene. CDR3 sequence reads: CASSVVQRGTYNEQFF. The CDR3 DNA reads as TGTGCCAGCAGCGTAGTCCAGCGGGGGACCTACAATGAGCAGTTCTTC.

This clone appeared once. The chain carries TRBV19 and TRBJ1-1; TRBD1 is a possible D gene (5 bases). The CDR3 contains 15 residues. V was shortened by 0 bases and J by 4 bases, with 12 bases between the two germline ends. Germline CDR1 reads LNHDA; CDR2 reads SQIVND (reference sequence). The DNA for the CDR3 is TGTGCCAGTAGTATAGATGGGGCGTGGGGCACTGAAGCTTTCTTT. The encoded protein is CASSIDGAWGTEAFF.

The chain recombines TRBV4-1 with TRBJ2-7; tentative D call: TRBD1 (6 bases). CDR1 and CDR2 (germline): MGHRA, YSYEKL. This CDR3 has 11 amino acids. Deletions cut 5 bases from V and 13 bases from J, with 15 bases between. As DNA, the CDR3 is TGCGCCAGCAGCTCGACAGGCCCACCTTACTTC. It is translated as CASSSTGPPYF.

This chain connects TRBV12-3 or TRBV12-4 to TRBJ1-2; D not resolved. V was clipped by 2 bases and J by 6 bases, with 7 bases between them. The CDR3 is made up of 12 amino acids. Here the CDR3 reads CASSLMRNGYTF. CDR3 DNA sequence: TGTGCCAGCAGTTTAATGCGGAATGGCTACACCTTC.

The chain recombines TRBV2 with TRBJ1-2; D perhaps matches TRBD1 (5 bases). In germline, CDR1 is SNHLY, CDR2 FYNNEI. V dropped 4 bases and J dropped 5 bases, with 14 bases sitting between them. This CDR3 has 14 amino acids. CDR3 sequence (DNA): TGTGCCAGCAGTGGGCAGGGAACTGCTTATGGCTACACCTTC. It is translated as CASSGQGTAYGYTF.

This clone was detected once. V gene TRBV9 combines with J gene TRBJ1-2; D perhaps matches TRBD1 (6 bases). V lost 3 bases to trimming and J lost 5 bases, with 14 bases between them. Germline V lookup: CDR1 SGDLS, CDR2 YYNGEE. The CDR3 consists of 14 residues. CDR3 loop: CASSAGQKDYGYTF. The CDR3 DNA sequence: TGTGCCAGCAGCGCCGGACAGAAAGATTATGGCTACACCTTC. Based on the CDR3 plus reference TRBV9 and TRBJ1-2, the full variable domain is DSGVTQTPKHLITATGQRVTLRCSPRSGDLSVYWYQQSLDQGLQFLIQYYNGEERAKGNILERFSAQQFPDLHSELNLSSLELGDSALYFCASSAGQKDYGYTFGSGTRLTVV.

The chain employs TRBV6-5 and TRBJ1-2, with D perhaps matching TRBD1 (6 bases). Looked up from germline, CDR1 is MNHEY and CDR2 is SVGAGI. CDR3 length equals 13 residues. Trimming left V 7 bases short and J 4 bases short, with 13 bases between. CDR3 nucleotides: TGTGCCAGCACTCCACAGGGTGCCTATGGCTACACCTTC. This sequence encodes CASTPQGAYGYTF.

V is TRBV5-1 and J is TRBJ2-7; TRBD1 matches at 8 bases. The CDR3 contains 15 residues. CDR1 SGHRS and CDR2 YFSETQ come from the germline V gene. V gave up 4 bases and J gave up 4 bases; unmatched junction bases: 10. The CDR3 protein is CASSPPTGATYEQYF. CDR3 DNA: TGCGCCAGCAGCCCACCGACAGGGGCCACTTACGAGCAGTACTTC. Together with reference TRBV5-1 and TRBJ2-7, the CDR3 gives the full variable domain: KAGVTQTPRYLIKTRGQQVTLSCSPISGHRSVSWYQQTPGQGLQFLFEYFSETQRNKGNFPGRFSGRQFSNSRSEMNVSTLELGDSALYLCASSPPTGATYEQYFGPGTRLTVT.

This chain uses TRBV7-8 with TRBJ1-5; D is uncertain. This CDR3 is 13 amino acids long. From germline, CDR1 is SGHVS and CDR2 FQNEAQ. With 2 bases removed from V and 5 bases from J, the gap between germline ends came to 7 bases. The CDR3 is CASSLTYDQPQHF. DNA of the CDR3: TGTGCCAGCAGCTTAACTTACGATCAGCCCCAGCATTTT.

The gene calls are TRBV30 and TRBJ1-1; the match to TRBD1 covers 9 bases. Germline loops: CDR1 GTSNPN, CDR2 SVGIG (reference sequence). J was trimmed by 5 bases and V by 0 bases; bases with no gene match: 4. The CDR3 runs 14 residues. This chain's CDR3 is CAWSVKGQGTEAFF. CDR3 nucleotides: TGTGCCTGGAGTGTAAAGGGACAGGGTACTGAAGCTTTCTTT.

The CDR3 here is CATSTRTGGGYTF. CDR3 sequence (DNA): TGTGCCACCAGCACCAGGACAGGGGGTGGCTACACCTTC. V gene TRBV15 combines with J gene TRBJ1-2, with 10 bases matching TRBD1. Germline trimming cut 4 bases from V and 7 bases from J; bases unmatched to any gene: 3. Germline assignment: CDR1 LNHNV and CDR2 YYDKDF (reference sequence). This CDR3 is 13 amino acids long.

The chain uses TRBV27 and TRBJ1-1; 12 bases agree with TRBD1. After removal of 8 bases from V and 0 bases from J, the junction contained 7 bases not matched to a gene. The length of the CDR3 is 16 residues. Germline CDR1 is MNHEY and CDR2 is SMNVEV (reference sequence). DNA of the CDR3: TGTGCCAGCTCCCGGGACAGGGGGCAGCTGAACACTGAAGCTTTCTTT. This translates into CASSRDRGQLNTEAFF.

This clone has a single count. The chain employs TRBV4-3 and TRBJ1-3; 7 bases match TRBD1. The CDR3 extends over 18 amino acids. Losses at the gene ends were 0 bases for V and 0 bases for J; bases not matched to a gene: 8. The V gene's germline CDR1 is LGHNA and CDR2 YSLEER. The CDR3 reads CASSQDRGDRLSGNTIYF. The CDR3 DNA sequence: TGCGCCAGCAGCCAAGACAGGGGGGACCGCCTCTCTGGAAACACCATATATTTT.

The chain carries TRBV9 and TRBJ1-3; D might be TRBD1 (5 bases). This CDR3 spans 14 amino acids. Germline CDR1 and CDR2: SGDLS and YYNGEE. V dropped 2 bases and J dropped 1 base, with 7 bases sitting between them. In DNA, the CDR3 is TGTGCCAGCAGCGTTCAGGGTTCTGGAAACACCATATATTTT. Translating it yields CASSVQGSGNTIYF.

This chain uses TRBV20-1 with TRBJ1-6, with D possibly being TRBD1 (5 bases). V lost 3 bases to trimming and J lost 10 bases, with 13 bases between them. CDR3 length: 13 amino acids. Per germline, CDR1 DFQATT and CDR2 SNEGSKA (reference sequence). The CDR3 spells CSASRQGRSPLHF. The CDR3 bases are TGCAGTGCTAGTCGGCAGGGTCGATCACCCCTCCACTTT.

The chain links TRBV7-2 to TRBJ2-5; TRBD1 is a possible D gene (5 bases). Germline CDR1 and CDR2: SGHTA and FQGNSA. V lost 1 base to trimming and J lost 4 bases, with 10 bases between them. CDR3 size: 14 residues. The CDR3 spells CASSLVTGPETQYF. CDR3 in DNA: TGTGCCAGCAGCTTAGTCACAGGTCCAGAGACCCAGTACTTC.

V is TRBV6-6 and J is TRBJ1-1; weak D call: TRBD1 (6 bases). The CDR3 totals 15 residues. The germline V and J ends were trimmed by 2 bases and 0 bases, with 10 bases remaining between them. Germline V gene data show CDR1 as MNHNY and CDR2 as SVGAGI (reference sequence). CDR3 nucleotides: TGTGCCAGCAGTTACCCGGGACACCTGAACACTGAAGCTTTCTTT. This translates into CASSYPGHLNTEAFF.